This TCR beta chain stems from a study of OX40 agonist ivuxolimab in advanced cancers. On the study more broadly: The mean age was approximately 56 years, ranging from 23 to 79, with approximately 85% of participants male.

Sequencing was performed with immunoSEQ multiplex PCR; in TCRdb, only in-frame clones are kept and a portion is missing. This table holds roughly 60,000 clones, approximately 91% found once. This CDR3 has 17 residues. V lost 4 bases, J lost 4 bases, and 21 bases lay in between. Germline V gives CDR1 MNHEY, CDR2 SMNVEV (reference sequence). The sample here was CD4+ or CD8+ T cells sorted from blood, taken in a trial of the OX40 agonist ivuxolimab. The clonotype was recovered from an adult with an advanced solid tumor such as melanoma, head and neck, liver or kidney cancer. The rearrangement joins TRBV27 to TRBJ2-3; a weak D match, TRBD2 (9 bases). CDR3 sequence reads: CASSSSGQGGRADTQYF. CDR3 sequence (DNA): TGTGCCAGCAGTTCCTCCGGACAGGGCGGGAGGGCAGATACGCAGTATTTT.